This T cell receptor (beta chain) was profiled in a study of shared clonotypes between healthy human individuals. Naive CD45RA+ and memory CD45RA-negative subsets were split from CD4+ cells. The assay ran at deep level. The table came from immunoSEQ multiplex PCR; TCRdb's copy has only in-frame clones and leaves some out. Of roughly 2.5 million clones listed, around nine tenths were seen once; the top ten hold about 0.13%. Study-wide results and caveats: Among non-shared clonotypes, generation probabilities were lower than among those shared by all four donors.

About this clone itself: Its antigen remains unknown.

Between the trimmed V and J ends, which lost 7 bases and 3 bases, there was a span of 7 bases. Looked up from germline, CDR1 is MNHEY and CDR2 is SVGAGI. The CDR3 totals 11 residues. This TCR was sampled from a man aged 18 to 29 in good health. The chain is built from TRBV6-5 and TRBJ2-7; tentative D call: TRBD2 (5 bases). The sequencing input was naive CD4+ T cells sorted from blood. Subset given: CD45RA+ positively selected. The CDR3: CASIRGYEQYF. The CDR3 DNA reads as TGTGCCAGCATACGGGGCTACGAGCAGTACTTC.